This T cell receptor beta chain was recorded in a study of PD-1 blockade in classical Hodgkin lymphoma. Time point specified: cycle 4 day 1 (C4D1), after six to seven weeks of nivolumab. After autologous stem cell transplantation all patients relapsed, and prior brentuximab vedotin exposure differed between cohorts. Data came from immunoSEQ multiplex PCR; TCRdb stores just in-frame clones and leaves some out. The data show about 61,000 clones, with roughly nine tenths seen just once and around 8.1% held by the top ten. This CDR3 region has 15 residues. Germline CDR1 is KGHSH and CDR2 is LQKENI. The germline V and J ends were trimmed by 3 bases and 9 bases, with 21 bases remaining between them.

V is TRBV18 and J is TRBJ2-7, with TRBD1 as a possible D gene (5 bases). Sequencing was performed on peripheral blood mononuclear cells (PBMCs), taken before the fourth cycle of nivolumab. The sequence came from a human donor with classical Hodgkin lymphoma. This CDR3 reads CASSPDSPRSHVQYF. CDR3 bases: TGTGCCAGCTCACCCGACAGCCCAAGGTCCCACGTGCAGTACTTC. Full variable domain (rest looked up from reference TRBV18 and TRBJ2-7): NAGVMQNPRHLVRRRGQEARLRCSPMKGHSHVYWYRQLPEEGLKFMVYLQKENIIDESGMPKERFSAEFPKEGPSILRIQQVVRGDSAAYFCASSPDSPRSHVQYFGPGTRLTVT.